This T cell receptor (beta chain) was obtained from a study of shared clonotypes between healthy human individuals. The length of the CDR3 is 14 residues. V lost 0 bases and J lost 3; bases outside the gene matches: 2. Germline-derived CDR1 and CDR2 are SGHNT and YYREEE (reference sequence). The assay was immunoSEQ multiplex PCR, and TCRdb's table has in-frame clones only and misses some. In the table there are roughly 1.5 million clones, nearly 99% of which are singletons. As concerns this clone: Other DNA sequences in this specimen translate into the identical CDR3.

The specimen sequenced was naive CD4+ T cells sorted from blood. Subset defined: CD45RA+ positively selected. The V and J genes are TRBV5-4 and TRBJ2-7, with 8 bases matching TRBD2. This sequence was found in a man younger than 45 in good health. CDR3: CASSLAGGNYEQYF. The CDR3 coding sequence is TGTGCCAGCAGCTTGGCGGGAGGGAACTACGAGCAGTACTTC.